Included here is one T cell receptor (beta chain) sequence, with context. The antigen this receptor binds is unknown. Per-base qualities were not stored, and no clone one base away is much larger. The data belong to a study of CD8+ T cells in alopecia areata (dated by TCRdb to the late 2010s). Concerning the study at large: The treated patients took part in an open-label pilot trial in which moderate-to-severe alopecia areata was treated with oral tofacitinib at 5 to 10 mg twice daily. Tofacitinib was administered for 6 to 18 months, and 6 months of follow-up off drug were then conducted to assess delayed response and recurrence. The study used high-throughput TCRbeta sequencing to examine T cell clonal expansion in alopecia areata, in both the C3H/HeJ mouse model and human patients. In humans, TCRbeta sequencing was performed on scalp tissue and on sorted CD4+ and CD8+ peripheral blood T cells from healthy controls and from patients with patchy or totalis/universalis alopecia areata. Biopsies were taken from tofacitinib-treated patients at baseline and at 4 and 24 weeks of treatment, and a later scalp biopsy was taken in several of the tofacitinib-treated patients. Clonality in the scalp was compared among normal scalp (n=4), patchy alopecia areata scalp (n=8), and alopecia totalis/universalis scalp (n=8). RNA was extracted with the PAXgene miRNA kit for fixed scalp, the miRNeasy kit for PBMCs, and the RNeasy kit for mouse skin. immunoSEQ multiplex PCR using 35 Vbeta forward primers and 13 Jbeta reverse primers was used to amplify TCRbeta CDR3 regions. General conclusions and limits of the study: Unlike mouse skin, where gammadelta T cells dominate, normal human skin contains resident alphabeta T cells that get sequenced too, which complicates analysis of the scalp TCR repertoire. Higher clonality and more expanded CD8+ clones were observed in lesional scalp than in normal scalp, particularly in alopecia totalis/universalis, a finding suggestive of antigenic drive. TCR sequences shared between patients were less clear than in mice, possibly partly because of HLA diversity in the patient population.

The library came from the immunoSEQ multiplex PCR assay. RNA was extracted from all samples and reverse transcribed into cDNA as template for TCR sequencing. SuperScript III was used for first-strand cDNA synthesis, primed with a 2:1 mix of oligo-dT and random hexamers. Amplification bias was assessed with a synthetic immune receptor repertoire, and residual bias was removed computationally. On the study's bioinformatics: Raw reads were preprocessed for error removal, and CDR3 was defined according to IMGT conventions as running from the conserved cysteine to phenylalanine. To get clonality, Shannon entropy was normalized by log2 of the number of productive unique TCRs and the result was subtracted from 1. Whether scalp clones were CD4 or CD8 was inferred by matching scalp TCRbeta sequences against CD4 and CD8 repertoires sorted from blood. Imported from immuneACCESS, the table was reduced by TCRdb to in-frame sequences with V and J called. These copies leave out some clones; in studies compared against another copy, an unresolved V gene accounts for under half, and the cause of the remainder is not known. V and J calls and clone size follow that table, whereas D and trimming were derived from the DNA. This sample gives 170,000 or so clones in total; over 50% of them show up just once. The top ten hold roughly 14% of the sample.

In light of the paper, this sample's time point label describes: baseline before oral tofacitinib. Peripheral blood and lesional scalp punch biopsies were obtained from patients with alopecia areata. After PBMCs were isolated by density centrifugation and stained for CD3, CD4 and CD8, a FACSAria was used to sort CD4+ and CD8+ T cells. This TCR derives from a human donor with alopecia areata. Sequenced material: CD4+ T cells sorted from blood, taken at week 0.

The nucleotide sequence reads TGTGCCTGGACAATAGCGGGGGCCGTCACCGGGGAGCTGTTTTTT. Translated, it gives CAWTIAGAVTGELFF. The sequence links TRBV30 to TRBJ2-2; 9 of the junction bases match TRBD2. V and J are trimmed by 4 bases and 4 bases, and the gene matches miss 7 bases of the junction. From the cysteine up to the phenylalanine, the CDR3 has a length of 15 residues. Only the CDR3 DNA is retained, 45 bases long and in frame from the first base. The germline V gene (reference sequence) provides CDR1 GTSNPN and CDR2 SVGIG.